This entry lists 15 T cell receptor beta chains sequenced from one sample in a study of radiotherapy plus CTLA-4 blockade in lung cancer. Generated by immunoSEQ multiplex PCR, the TCRdb table keeps only in-frame clones and is missing some. The sample records fewer than 140,000 clones, about 83% being singletons. The input for sequencing was peripheral blood, taken from a patient treated with radiotherapy plus ipilimumab. Source of these receptors: a human donor with non-small cell lung cancer that progressed on radiotherapy plus ipilimumab. Some clones in this sample may be carry-over from other donors' samples.

The chain employs TRBV5-1 and TRBJ2-6; D may correspond to TRBD1 or TRBD2 (5 bases each). Looked up from germline, CDR1 is SGHRS and CDR2 is YFSETQ. The CDR3 consists of 17 residues. Deletions cut 4 bases from V and 3 bases from J, with 17 bases between. CDR3 protein: CASSTIPPGSGANVLTF. CDR3 bases: TGCGCCAGCAGCACGATCCCCCCAGGGAGTGGGGCCAACGTCCTGACTTTC. Complete variable domain (other parts from reference TRBV5-1 and TRBJ2-6): KAGVTQTPRYLIKTRGQQVTLSCSPISGHRSVSWYQQTPGQGLQFLFEYFSETQRNKGNFPGRFSGRQFSNSRSEMNVSTLELGDSALYLCASSTIPPGSGANVLTFGAGSRLTVL.

This chain joins TRBV18 and TRBJ1-2; D may be TRBD1 (6 bases). Germline V gene sequence: CDR1 KGHSH, CDR2 LQKENI. The CDR3 is made up of 13 amino acids. Trimming took off 11 bases at V and 3 bases at J, with 16 bases between the two ends. The CDR3 reads CAGSGAPDYGYTF. In DNA, the CDR3 is TGTGCCGGTTCAGGGGCGCCCGACTATGGCTACACCTTC.

The V and J genes are TRBV6-5 and TRBJ1-2, with a weak D call TRBD1 (6 bases). Trimming cost V 4 bases and J 6 bases, with 15 bases left between them. The germline V gene encodes CDR1 MNHEY and CDR2 SVGAGI. The CDR3 totals 14 residues. The CDR3 region is CASSSNGTPNGYTF. The CDR3 bases are TGTGCCAGCAGTTCCAACGGGACACCCAATGGCTACACCTTC.

The gene calls are TRBV18 and TRBJ1-2; D perhaps matches TRBD1 (5 bases). CDR1 and CDR2 (germline): KGHSH, LQKENI. This CDR3 contains 14 residues. Trimming took off 3 bases at V and 2 bases at J, with 10 bases between the two ends. The DNA for the CDR3 is TGTGCCAGCTCACCCACTGCAGGGAACTATGGCTACACCTTC. Residues: CASSPTAGNYGYTF.

The CDR3 coding sequence is TGCGCCAGCAGCCCCGGGGACCCCGGGTCTGGCTACACCTTC. Its translation: CASSPGDPGSGYTF. The chain recombines TRBV5-1 with TRBJ1-2; D possibly corresponds to TRBD1 (5 bases). In germline, CDR1 is SGHRS, CDR2 YFSETQ. CDR3 length: 14 residues. Trimming removed 4 bases from V and 7 bases from J, with 17 bases in between. The whole variable domain, remainder taken from reference TRBV5-1 and TRBJ1-2, is KAGVTQTPRYLIKTRGQQVTLSCSPISGHRSVSWYQQTPGQGLQFLFEYFSETQRNKGNFPGRFSGRQFSNSRSEMNVSTLELGDSALYLCASSPGDPGSGYTFGSGTRLTVV.

The table lists this clone with a count of one. The genes are TRBV5-1 and TRBJ1-1; D is possibly TRBD1 (6 bases). The CDR3 runs 14 residues. CDR1 SGHRS and CDR2 YFSETQ come from the germline V gene. Deletions cut 4 bases from V and 1 base from J, with 11 bases between. The CDR3 region is CASSTSDRNTEAFF. Written as DNA, the CDR3 is TGCGCCAGCAGCACCTCGGACAGGAACACTGAAGCTTTCTTT.

This CDR3 reads CSDNTYGYTF. CDR3 nucleotides: TGCAGCGATAACACCTATGGCTACACCTTC. This rearrangement joins TRBV20-1 to TRBJ1-2; D is uncertain. Looked up from germline, CDR1 is DFQATT and CDR2 is SNEGSKA (reference sequence). The CDR3 is 10 residues long.

The CDR3 region has the DNA TGTGCCAGCAGCCAAGGTCCTCCTACAGGGTACACCTTC. It is translated as CASSQGPPTGYTF. V and J are TRBV14 and TRBJ1-2; D might be TRBD1 (6 bases). V gave up 1 base and J gave up 11 bases, with 14 bases separating them. The germline V gene has CDR1 SGHDN and CDR2 FVKESK. The CDR3 spans 13 residues.

This clone was observed once. The genes are TRBV7-9 and TRBJ2-5; TRBD1 agrees at 10 bases. The trim removed 3 bases at V and 0 bases at J, leaving 10 bases unmatched. Germline V CDR1 and CDR2: SEHNR, FQNEAQ (reference sequence). The CDR3 has 18 amino acids. The CDR3 DNA reads as TGTGCCAGCAGCTTGAAGACAGGGGGCGGGTGGGACCAAGAGACCCAGTACTTC. Its translation is CASSLKTGGGWDQETQYF.

This clone was recorded once. The rearrangement links TRBV1 to TRBJ1-1; the table names TRBD1, a call not compared with the DNA. TRBV1 is tagged as a pseudogene. The CDR3 has 15 amino acids. In DNA, the CDR3 is TGCACCAGCAGCCAAGATATGTTCAGGGACACTGAAGCTTTCTTT. Translation gives CTSSQDMFRDTEAFF.

This clone was observed once. The chain is built from TRBV25-1 and TRBJ1-4; D is ambiguous. The V gene lost 2 bases and the J gene lost 7 bases, with 17 bases spanning the gap. CDR1 and CDR2 (germline): MGHDK, SYGVNS. There are 16 residues in the CDR3. CDR3 sequence: CASSENAHLGGEKLFF. CDR3 nucleotides: TGTGCCAGCAGTGAAAACGCCCACCTGGGTGGTGAAAAACTGTTTTTT. The full variable domain, rest sourced from reference TRBV25-1 and TRBJ1-4, is EADIYQTPRYLVIGTGKKITLECSQTMGHDKMYWYQQDPGMELHLIHYSYGVNSTEKGDLSSESTVSRIRTEHFPLTLESARPSHTSQYLCASSENAHLGGEKLFFGSGTQLSVL.

CDR3: CSVEDQDGGATQETQYF. The CDR3 bases are TGCAGCGTTGAAGATCAGGACGGGGGGGCCACCCAAGAGACCCAGTACTTC. The gene calls are TRBV29-1 and TRBJ2-5, with 8 bases that match TRBD2. This CDR3 comprises 17 residues. Germline loops: CDR1 SQVTM, CDR2 ANQGSEA. Germline trimming cut 0 bases from V and 1 base from J; bases unmatched to any gene: 10.

This clone was detected once. This chain joins TRBV4-3 and TRBJ2-3; the match to TRBD2 covers 8 bases. V lost 1 base and J lost 0; bases outside the gene matches: 3. The CDR3 totals 16 residues. Germline V CDR1 and CDR2: LGHNA, YSLEER. CDR3 sequence: CASSQAIAGSTDTQYF. The CDR3 DNA follows: TGCGCCAGCAGCCAAGCAATAGCGGGGAGCACAGATACGCAGTATTTT.

This clone appeared a few times. This chain uses TRBV11-2 with TRBJ2-7, with 7 bases lining up with TRBD1. The CDR3 is 12 residues long. CDR1 and CDR2 from the germline V gene are SGHAT and FQNNGV. Unmatched junction bases numbered 5, after V lost 6 bases and J lost 6 bases. The CDR3 loop reads CASSLQGLEQYF. CDR3 nucleotides: TGTGCCAGCAGTTTACAGGGGCTCGAGCAGTACTTC. Full variable domain (rest looked up from reference TRBV11-2 and TRBJ2-7): EAGVAQSPRYKIIEKRQSVAFWCNPISGHATLYWYQQILGQGPKLLIQFQNNGVVDDSQLPKDRFSAERLKGVDSTLKIQPAKLEDSAVYLCASSLQGLEQYFGPGTRLTVT.

V is TRBV28 and J is TRBJ1-1; TRBD1 matches at 8 bases. The CDR3 has 15 amino acids. Germline V CDR1 and CDR2: MDHEN, SYDVKM. Trimming cost V 2 bases and J 7 bases; bases outside gene matches: 9. The CDR3 DNA is TGTGCCAGCAGTTTAACAAGGACAGGGCCTCTTGAAGCTTTCTTT. Translation gives CASSLTRTGPLEAFF.